This note documents a single TCR beta chain sequence. Its antigen is not identified. The V gene lost 0 bases and the J gene lost 2 bases, with 10 bases spanning the gap. CDR1 and CDR2 (germline): MGHRA, YSYEKL. The CDR3 length is 15 residues. This sample is part of a study of cytomegalovirus exposure and HLA in healthy donors. Data came from immunoSEQ multiplex PCR; TCRdb stores just in-frame clones and leaves some out. The data contain about 88,000 clones, more than 70% of them singletons. Broader study findings: Cytomegalovirus association was assigned to more than 150 TCR beta chains.

Source material: PBMCs. The rearrangement links TRBV4-1 to TRBJ1-2; D is uncertain. This clonotype was obtained from a woman aged 18-35 years in good health and CMV-seropositive. This CDR3 is CASSQEKKANYGYTF. The CDR3 coding sequence is TGCGCCAGCAGCCAAGAAAAGAAAGCAAACTATGGCTACACCTTC.